This T cell receptor beta chain was profiled in a study of cytomegalovirus exposure and HLA in healthy donors. Comment on this clone: Its antigen is not known.

PCR employed 60 Vbeta and 13 Jbeta primers. TCRdb keeps only in-frame clones here, not all; method: immunoSEQ multiplex PCR. The sample yields around 110,000 clones, under 70% seen once. Regarding the study as a whole: Most CMV-associated TCR beta chains were later found to appear HLA-restricted.

Sequenced input: PBMCs. The source of this sequence is a man aged 25-40 years in good health and CMV-seropositive.

The CDR3 region is CASSLSRGGNEQFF. The CDR3 DNA reads as TGTGCCAGCAGTTTAAGCAGGGGTGGCAATGAGCAGTTCTTC. This chain joins TRBV27 and TRBJ2-1; D might be TRBD1 (6 bases). Between the trimmed V and J ends, which lost 2 bases and 6 bases, there was a span of 11 bases. The CDR3 has 14 residues. Germline V gene sequence: CDR1 MNHEY, CDR2 SMNVEV (reference sequence).